This passage covers 29 T cell receptor beta chains from one sample sequenced in a study of tumor-infiltrating lymphocytes in oesophageal squamous cell carcinoma. TCRdb reprocessed the PCR reads via MiXCR and lists one record per CDR3 protein. Of about 21,000 distinct CDR3 sequences listed, around 35% are singletons. The sequenced material came from esophageal tumor tissue. These receptors were collected from a male donor with esophageal squamous cell carcinoma.

This clonotype has only a few counts. The chain has TRBV7-8 and TRBJ2-5; the D is unclear. The end of the DNA fits TRBJ2-1 better, so the J call may be wrong. The CDR3 consists of 14 residues. From germline, CDR1 is SGHVS and CDR2 FQNEAQ. The CDR3 DNA reads TGTGCCAGCAGCATAGGATCGCTTGGGGATGAGCAGTTCTTC. Amino acids: CASSIGSLGDEQFF.

The CDR3 loop is CASSLSRTGHQPQHF. The CDR3 bases are TGTGCCAGCAGTTTATCTCGCACAGGGCATCAGCCCCAGCATTTT. The V gene is TRBV27, the J gene TRBJ1-5, with D perhaps TRBD1 (6 bases). Germline values: CDR1 MNHEY, CDR2 SMNVEV (reference sequence). This CDR3 is built from 15 residues. V gave up 0 bases and J gave up 5 bases, with 11 bases separating them.

V is TRBV12-2 and J is TRBJ2-1; TRBD2, the D gene given by the table, was not confirmed from the DNA. The assigned J gene may be wrong: the sequence end matches TRBJ2-7 better. TRBV12-2 is a known pseudogene. CDR3 length: 18 amino acids. The CDR3: CASRLLAAPGLLSYEQYF. The CDR3 DNA sequence: TGTGCAAGTCGCTTATTGGCAGCTCCGGGACTCCTCTCCTACGAGCAGTACTTC.

This clonotype was seen only a few times. The chain uses TRBV3-1 and TRBJ2-7; possibly TRBD1 for D (6 bases). There are 13 residues in the CDR3. Germline values: CDR1 LGHDT, CDR2 YNNKEL (reference sequence). V lost 6 bases to trimming and J lost 5 bases, with 14 bases between them. CDR3 sequence (DNA): TGTGCCAGCAGTCAAAACAGGGTTAACGAGCAGTACTTC. Translating gives CASSQNRVNEQYF.

The table lists this clonotype with a few counts. V is TRBV28 and J is TRBJ2-3; D remains unclear. CDR1 and CDR2 (germline): MDHEN, SYDVKM. The CDR3 extends over 11 amino acids. V lost 4 bases, J lost 8 bases, and 7 bases lay in between. Here the CDR3 DNA reads TGTGCCAGCAGTTCCCCATTTACGCAGTATTTT. It encodes CASSSPFTQYF.

J is TRBJ2-6 and V is TRBV6-8; D unresolved. The DNA end is a closer match to TRBJ1-2, so the J assignment may be wrong. The CDR3 spans 13 residues. Germline V CDR1 and CDR2: MNHGY, SAAAGT. CDR3 nucleotide sequence: TGTGCCAGCAGTACCTCAAGGAACTATGGCTACACCTTC. Translating gives CASSTSRNYGYTF.

As to this clonotype: This clone may be a read error of a much larger clone one base away. This likely comes from a read error, as the CDR3 has no conserved phenylalanine or tryptophan at its end. It is unclear where the CDR3 begins or ends on the DNA, so no DNA is shown, and the CDR3 is as TCRdb lists it. The chain uses TRBV5-1 and TRBJ2-3; the table's TRBD1 call for D was not verified on the DNA. Germline values: CDR1 SGHRS, CDR2 YFSETQ. The CDR3 totals 15 residues, both ends included. CDR3 sequence reads: CASSYTTGGFYEQYS.

This clonotype came up many times. The chain is built from TRBV24-1 and TRBJ2-5; the D gene is possibly TRBD1 (5 bases). Germline lookup yields CDR1 KGHDR and CDR2 SFDVKD. The CDR3 totals 14 residues. V lost 0 bases and J 5 bases, leaving 9 bases between the germline ends. The CDR3 protein is CATSDLKGVETQYF. Written as DNA, the CDR3 is TGTGCCACCAGTGATTTGAAAGGGGTTGAGACCCAGTACTTC.

This clonotype has just one count. The gene calls are TRBV7-3 and TRBJ1-1; D possibly corresponds to TRBD1 (5 bases). This CDR3 is 13 amino acids long. V was pared by 4 bases and J by 1 base, with 7 bases between. Germline lookup yields CDR1 SGHTA and CDR2 FQGTGA. The CDR3 nucleotides read TGTGCCAGCAGCTGGGGACCGAACACTGAAGCTTTCTTT. Translation gives CASSWGPNTEAFF.

V is TRBV7-2 and J is TRBJ2-1; TRBD2 agrees at 12 bases. This CDR3 region has 16 residues. V shed 4 bases, J shed 4 bases, and the junction held 5 bases outside the gene matches. The germline V gene encodes CDR1 SGHTA and CDR2 FQGNSA. The DNA for the CDR3 is TGTGCCAGCAGCTGGACTAGCGGGAACCTATACAATGAGCAGTTCTTC. It specifies CASSWTSGNLYNEQFF.

This clonotype has ten or more counts. The V gene is TRBV28, the J gene TRBJ2-3; D remains unclear. Germline CDR1 is MDHEN and CDR2 is SYDVKM. The CDR3 totals 13 residues. The V and J ends lost 8 bases and 3 bases respectively, with 12 bases between them. The CDR3 DNA is TGTGCCAGCCAGGAGTTCGGGACAGATACGCAGTATTTT. Translation: CASQEFGTDTQYF.

This clonotype was seen ten or more times. The chain is built from TRBV25-1 and TRBJ2-1; D unresolved. The DNA end is a closer match to TRBJ2-7, so the J assignment may be wrong. The CDR3 has 12 amino acids. Germline loops: CDR1 MGHDK, CDR2 SYGVNS. The CDR3 DNA reads TGTGCCAGCAGTGAGGATTCTTTGGAGCAGTACTTC. This sequence encodes CASSEDSLEQYF.

V usage is TRBV7-2 and J usage is TRBJ2-3; 10 nucleotides agree with TRBD2. The CDR3 is 15 residues long. The junction had 4 bases not matched to a gene; V was cut back by 1 base and J by 6 bases. Germline values: CDR1 SGHTA, CDR2 FQGNSA. The CDR3 sequence: CASSLVLAGADTQYF. CDR3 sequence (DNA): TGTGCCAGCAGCTTAGTGCTAGCGGGAGCCGATACGCAGTATTTT.

This rearrangement joins TRBV7-3 to TRBJ2-1; D perhaps matches TRBD2 (7 bases). The V and J ends lost 1 base and 5 bases respectively, with 12 bases between them. The CDR3 loop spans 15 amino acids. Germline V gives CDR1 SGHTA, CDR2 FQGTGA. The chain's CDR3 is CASSLSRGANNEQFF. CDR3 bases: TGTGCCAGCAGCTTAAGTCGGGGGGCCAACAATGAGCAGTTCTTC. Complete variable domain (other parts from reference TRBV7-3 and TRBJ2-1): GAGVSQTPSNKVTEKGKYVELRCDPISGHTALYWYRQSLGQGPEFLIYFQGTGAADDSGLPNDRFFAVRPEGSVSTLKIQRTERGDSAVYLCASSLSRGANNEQFFGPGTRLTVL.

This clonotype has just a few counts. The chain combines TRBV7-6 with TRBJ2-4, with 9 bases fitting TRBD1. The assigned J gene may be wrong: the sequence end matches TRBJ2-7 better. Germline V lookup: CDR1 SGHVS, CDR2 FNYEAQ. The CDR3 consists of 15 residues. CDR3 amino acids: CASSSGTGSSYEQYF. Here the CDR3 DNA reads TGTGCCAGCAGCTCAGGGACAGGGAGCTCCTACGAGCAGTACTTC.

This clonotype has a count of ten or more. The chain links TRBV19 to TRBJ2-3, with 12 positions matching TRBD2. The ends lost 5 bases at V and 5 bases at J; junction bases unmatched: 11. The CDR3 totals 17 residues. Looked up from germline, CDR1 is LNHDA and CDR2 is SQIVND (reference sequence). CDR3 DNA: TGTGCCAGTAGTTCGCAAGGGGCTAGCGGGAGGGAAGATACGCAGTATTTT. Encoded protein: CASSSQGASGREDTQYF.

The genes are TRBV6-6 and TRBJ2-7; D may be TRBD2 (6 bases). The CDR3 loop spans 14 amino acids. CDR1 is MNHNY, CDR2 SVGAGI, per germline (reference sequence). V shed 0 bases and J shed 4 bases, with 10 bases lying between them. The CDR3 coding sequence is TGTGCCAGCAGTTACTCCCCAGGAGGGTACGAGCAGTACTTC. This encodes CASSYSPGGYEQYF.

Within the sample, this clonotype is medium-sized. The rearrangement uses TRBV7-3 and TRBJ2-1; 7 nucleotides align to TRBD1. The CDR3 totals 13 residues. CDR1 is SGHTA and CDR2 is FQGTGA in the germline V gene. V lost 4 bases and J lost 12; bases outside the gene matches: 9. In DNA, the CDR3 is TGTGCCAGCAGCTCAAATACCGGGACAGTGCAGTTCTTC. Encoded protein: CASSSNTGTVQFF.

The V call is TRBV30, the J call TRBJ2-6; 9 positions agree with TRBD1. The V segment lost 3 bases and the J segment 2 bases; nucleotides outside the gene matches: 8. The CDR3 contains 17 residues. Germline lookup yields CDR1 GTSNPN and CDR2 SVGIG (reference sequence). CDR3 DNA sequence: TGTGCCTGGAGAAGAACAGGGGGCGGGCCTGGGGCCAACGTCCTGACTTTC. It codes for CAWRRTGGGPGANVLTF.

The sample holds a few counts of this clonotype. V is TRBV19 and J is TRBJ2-5, with 9 bases identical to TRBD1. The length of the CDR3 is 14 residues. Germline values: CDR1 LNHDA, CDR2 SQIVND (reference sequence). V lost 4 bases and J lost 11; bases outside the gene matches: 11. DNA for the CDR3: TGTGCCAGTAGTAGCACAGGGGGCTTTGGGGAGCAGTACTTC. It yields the protein CASSSTGGFGEQYF.

This clonotype has just a few counts. The chain carries TRBV7-2 and TRBJ2-7; D uncertain. V gave up 2 bases and J gave up 3 bases, with 8 bases separating them. CDR1 is SGHTA and CDR2 is FQGNSA in the germline V gene. This CDR3 contains 13 residues. CDR3 in amino acids: CASSLLRDYEQYF. DNA of the CDR3: TGTGCCAGCAGCTTACTCCGAGACTACGAGCAGTACTTC.

In its sample, this clonotype was seen many times. J is TRBJ2-6 and V is TRBV19; no firm D call. The CDR3 sequence is 16 residues long. Germline loops: CDR1 LNHDA, CDR2 SQIVND (reference sequence). V was trimmed by 3 bases and J by 0 bases, leaving 9 bases between them. The CDR3 DNA follows: TGTGCCAGTAGTATCTGGAGTAGCTCTGGGGCCAACGTCCTGACTTTC. Translating gives CASSIWSSSGANVLTF. The full variable domain, with the rest looked up from reference TRBV19 and TRBJ2-6, is DGGITQSPKYLFRKEGQNVTLSCEQNLNHDAMYWYRQDPGQGLRLIYYSQIVNDFQKGDIAEGYSVSREKKESFPLTVTSAQKNPTAFYLCASSIWSSSGANVLTFGAGSRLTVL.

This clonotype appeared many times. The chain combines TRBV5-6 with TRBJ2-1, with 8 bases aligning to TRBD1. The J call could be wrong; TRBJ2-7 is a better fit for the DNA end. The germline gives CDR1 SGHDT, CDR2 YYEEEE. This CDR3 is built from 14 residues. DNA of the CDR3: TGTGCCAGCAGGCCTGACAGGGGTGCATACGAGCAGTACTTC. Protein product: CASRPDRGAYEQYF.

The genes are TRBV7-2 and TRBJ2-4; D unresolved. The DNA end is more similar to TRBJ2-5, so the J call may be wrong. The V gene's germline CDR1 is SGHTA and CDR2 FQGNSA. This CDR3 contains 12 residues. DNA for the CDR3: TGTGCCAGCAGCTTAATGAGAGAGACCCAGTACTTC. Its protein is CASSLMRETQYF.

This rearrangement joins TRBV28 to TRBJ2-6; 7 nucleotides agree with TRBD1. The J call may be in error: the DNA end matches TRBJ2-5 better. CDR1 and CDR2 (germline): MDHEN, SYDVKM. The CDR3 is made up of 14 amino acids. The CDR3 DNA reads TGTGCCAGCAGTAGTTACAGGGGCCAAGAGACCCAGTACTTC. Translation gives CASSSYRGQETQYF.

This clonotype ranks as medium-sized. This chain uses TRBV7-9 with TRBJ2-5; D is uncertain. The CDR3 spans 11 residues. CDR1 is SEHNR and CDR2 is FQNEAQ in the germline V gene (reference sequence). Deletions cut 5 bases from V and 5 bases from J, with 6 bases between. This CDR3 reads CASSQGETQYF. CDR3 DNA sequence: TGTGCCAGCAGCCAAGGGGAGACCCAGTACTTC.

The rearrangement joins TRBV7-3 to TRBJ2-5; the D is unclear. This CDR3 has 13 residues. The V end was cut by 5 bases, the J end by 1 base, with 8 bases between. Per germline, CDR1 SGHTA and CDR2 FQGTGA. The DNA of the CDR3 is TGTGCCAGCAGCCGCAACCCCCAAGAGACCCAGTACTTC. This codes for CASSRNPQETQYF.

This rearrangement joins TRBV7-8 to TRBJ2-1; D might be TRBD2 (5 bases). The CDR3 contains 15 residues. V lost 4 bases, J lost 6 bases, and 16 bases lay in between. From germline, CDR1 is SGHVS and CDR2 FQNEAQ. The CDR3 sequence is CASSSGRLSSNEQFF. The CDR3 nucleotides read TGTGCCAGCAGCTCTGGGCGACTAAGCTCCAATGAGCAGTTCTTC.

The chain joins TRBV27 to TRBJ2-7; D gene uncertain. The germline V and J ends were trimmed by 2 bases and 3 bases, with 5 bases remaining between them. The V gene's germline CDR1 is MNHEY and CDR2 SMNVEV (reference sequence). This CDR3 has 12 residues. CDR3 nucleotide sequence: TGTGCCAGCAGTTTACTTGGCTACGAGCAGTACTTC. This encodes CASSLLGYEQYF.